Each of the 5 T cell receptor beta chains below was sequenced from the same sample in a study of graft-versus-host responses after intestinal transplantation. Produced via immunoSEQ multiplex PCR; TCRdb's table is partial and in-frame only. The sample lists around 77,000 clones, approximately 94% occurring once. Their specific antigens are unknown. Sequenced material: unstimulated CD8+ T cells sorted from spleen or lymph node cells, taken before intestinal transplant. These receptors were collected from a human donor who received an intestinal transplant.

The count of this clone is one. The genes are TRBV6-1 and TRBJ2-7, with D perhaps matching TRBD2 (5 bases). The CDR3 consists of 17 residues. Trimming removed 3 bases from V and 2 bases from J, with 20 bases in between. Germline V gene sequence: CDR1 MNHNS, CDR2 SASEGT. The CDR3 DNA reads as TGTGCCAGCAGTGACGGGGTTGGACTTCTAACCCCCTACGAGCAGTACTTC. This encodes CASSDGVGLLTPYEQYF.

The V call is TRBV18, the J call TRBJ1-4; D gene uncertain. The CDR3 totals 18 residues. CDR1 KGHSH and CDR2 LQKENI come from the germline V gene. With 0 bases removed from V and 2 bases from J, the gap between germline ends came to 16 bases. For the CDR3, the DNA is TGTGCCAGCTCACCACCGGCCGAAACAGAGATCACTAATGAAAAACTGTTTTTT. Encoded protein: CASSPPAETEITNEKLFF.

The CDR3 loop is CASSHQLAGSTGELFF. The CDR3 bases are TGTGCCAGCAGCCATCAACTAGCGGGATCTACCGGGGAGCTGTTTTTT. V usage is TRBV9 and J usage is TRBJ2-2; 10 bases map to TRBD2. Germline values: CDR1 SGDLS, CDR2 YYNGEE. The length of the CDR3 is 16 residues. V trimming: 4 bases; J trimming: 5 bases; junction bases outside the gene matches: 8.

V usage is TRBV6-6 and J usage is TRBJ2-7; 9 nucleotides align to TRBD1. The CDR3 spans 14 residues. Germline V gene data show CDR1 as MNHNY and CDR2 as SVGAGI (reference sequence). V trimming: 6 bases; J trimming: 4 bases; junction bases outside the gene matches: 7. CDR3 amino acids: CASSQPGTGYEQYF. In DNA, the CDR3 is TGTGCCAGCAGCCAACCCGGGACAGGGTACGAGCAGTACTTC.

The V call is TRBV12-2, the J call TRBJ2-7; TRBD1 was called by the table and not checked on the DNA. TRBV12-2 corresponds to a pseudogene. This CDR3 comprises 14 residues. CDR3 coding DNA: TGTGCAAGTCGCTGGGGACAGGGCCTCTACGAGCAGTACTTC. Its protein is CASRWGQGLYEQYF.